This entry lists 11 T cell receptor beta chains sequenced from one sample in a study of blood T cell repertoires in COVID-19. Measured with immunoSEQ multiplex PCR; TCRdb has only the in-frame clones, and not every one. The sample has about 200,000 clones, more than 75% seen once. The sequenced sample was peripheral blood. The receptors here all came from a man in his 60s with acute or convalescent COVID-19.

The J gene is TRBJ1-4, the V gene TRBV5-1; TRBD1 is a possible D gene (5 bases). The CDR3 sequence is 15 residues long. The V gene's germline CDR1 is SGHRS and CDR2 YFSETQ. V was cut by 4 bases and J by 4 bases, with 14 bases left in between. The CDR3 bases are TGCGCCAGCAGCGGACGGGGGGAACGTAATGAAAAACTGTTTTTT. It specifies CASSGRGERNEKLFF.

For the CDR3, the DNA is TGTGCCAGCAGCACCGGACTAGCGGGGGACCTTGAGCAGTTCTTC. Protein: CASSTGLAGDLEQFF. J is TRBJ2-1 and V is TRBV5-6, with 13 positions matching TRBD2. The germline V gene has CDR1 SGHDT and CDR2 YYEEEE. After removal of 4 bases from V and 9 bases from J, the junction contained 7 bases not matched to a gene. The CDR3 runs 15 residues.

This clone turned up a few times. This chain uses TRBV2 with TRBJ2-7; 7 positions match TRBD1. Unmatched junction bases numbered 5, after V lost 6 bases and J lost 0 bases. Germline V lookup: CDR1 SNHLY, CDR2 FYNNEI. CDR3 length equals 14 residues. CDR3 residues: CASRPTGDSYEQYF. As DNA, the CDR3 is TGTGCCAGCAGACCAACAGGGGACTCCTACGAGCAGTACTTC.

V is TRBV6-5 and J is TRBJ2-7; D might be TRBD1 (5 bases). The V end was cut by 0 bases, the J end by 6 bases, with 15 bases between. Looked up from germline, CDR1 is MNHEY and CDR2 is SVGAGI. This CDR3 has 15 amino acids. The CDR3 region is CASSYSDPPGPEQYF. CDR3 coding DNA: TGTGCCAGCAGTTACTCGGACCCTCCAGGGCCCGAGCAGTACTTC.

The gene calls are TRBV2 and TRBJ1-4; possibly TRBD1 for D (5 bases). The germline V gene has CDR1 SNHLY and CDR2 FYNNEI. The CDR3 is 14 residues long. Trimming shortened V by 4 bases and J by 8 bases, and 14 bases separated the two germline ends. This chain's CDR3 is CASSAVGTLEKLFF. The CDR3 DNA sequence: TGTGCCAGCAGTGCTGTCGGGACTCTAGAAAAACTGTTTTTT.

The chain links TRBV14 to TRBJ1-2; D is uncertain. The V end lost 0 bases, the J end lost 4 bases, and 9 bases lay between the germline ends. The CDR3 runs 14 residues. Germline CDR1 reads SGHDN; CDR2 reads FVKESK. This chain's CDR3 is CASSQDQRTYGYTF. DNA of the CDR3: TGTGCCAGCAGCCAAGATCAGCGGACCTATGGCTACACCTTC.

The chain joins TRBV5-6 to TRBJ2-1, with D uncertain. Germline CDR1 SGHDT, CDR2 YYEEEE. CDR3 length: 16 residues. Trimming stripped 4 bases from V and 0 bases from J, with 14 bases between. Written as DNA, the CDR3 is TGTGCCAGCAGCCCACAGACGGCCAGCTCCTACAATGAGCAGTTCTTC. Translating gives CASSPQTASSYNEQFF.

The chain joins TRBV3-1 (or the pseudogene TRBV3-2) to TRBJ2-3; 14 bases match TRBD2. Germline loops: CDR1 LGHDT, CDR2 YNNKEL (reference sequence). The CDR3 is made up of 17 amino acids. The V and J ends lost 0 bases and 4 bases, in that order; junction bases with no gene match: 3. CDR3 amino acids: CASSQDLGLAGADTQYF. CDR3 in DNA: TGTGCCAGCAGCCAAGACCTGGGACTAGCGGGGGCAGATACGCAGTATTTT.

This clone was recorded only once. The chain has TRBV5-4 and TRBJ2-1, with TRBD2 as a possible D gene (7 bases). This CDR3 region has 13 residues. Germline-derived CDR1 and CDR2 are SGHNT and YYREEE (reference sequence). Trimming shortened V by 4 bases and J by 8 bases, and 13 bases separated the two germline ends. CDR3 in amino acids: CASSGWGGYEQFF. DNA of the CDR3: TGTGCCAGCAGCGGGTGGGGGGGCTATGAGCAGTTCTTC.

This chain connects TRBV9 to TRBJ2-7; TRBD2 matches 10 bases. This CDR3 contains 17 residues. CDR1 SGDLS and CDR2 YYNGEE come from the germline V gene. V gave up 0 bases and J gave up 3 bases; unmatched junction bases: 9. The CDR3 coding sequence is TGTGCCAGCAGCGTAGACAGCGGGGGGGGACCTCTCTACGAGCAGTACTTC. The encoded protein is CASSVDSGGGPLYEQYF.

V usage is TRBV7-8 and J usage is TRBJ1-2, with D tentatively TRBD1 (5 bases). This CDR3 is built from 13 residues. Trimming removed 5 bases from V and 3 bases from J, with 10 bases in between. Germline CDR1 SGHVS, CDR2 FQNEAQ. In nucleotides, the CDR3 is TGTGCCAGCAGCCAGGAGGGGCACTATGGCTACACCTTC. Its protein is CASSQEGHYGYTF.